These 6 T cell receptor beta chains originate from one sample sequenced in a study of blood T cells in healthy people across ages. A second roughly 6 to 11 cycle PCR used barcoded and J-beta primers. TCRdb recomputed calls from the 5' RACE reads with MiXCR, one row per CDR3 protein. The sample lists some 1.4 million distinct CDR3 sequences, around 39% occurring once. The sample taken for sequencing was blood. Receptors were obtained from a woman between 18 and 30 years old in good health.

The sample holds a few counts of this clonotype. The chain joins TRBV20-1 to TRBJ1-4; TRBD1 aligns across 7 bases. V was clipped by 5 bases and J by 8 bases; unmatched bases: 11. Germline V lookup: CDR1 DFQATT, CDR2 SNEGSKA (reference sequence). This CDR3 contains 14 residues. The CDR3 sequence: CSAEENRGGEKLFF. The CDR3 DNA reads as TGCAGTGCTGAGGAGAACAGGGGTGGGGAAAAACTGTTTTTT.

This clonotype was seen more than once but under ten times. The chain carries TRBV7-2 and TRBJ1-2; the match to TRBD1 covers 7 bases. The germline V gene encodes CDR1 SGHTA and CDR2 FQGNSA. The V gene end was trimmed by 3 bases and the J gene end by 8 bases; junction bases not matched to a gene: 6. The length of the CDR3 is 13 residues. The CDR3 region has the DNA TGTGCCAGCAGCTTCACAGGGGATGGGGGCTACACCTTC. Its translation is CASSFTGDGGYTF.

The gene calls are TRBV9 and TRBJ2-7; 8 bases align to TRBD2. Per the germline V gene, CDR1 is SGDLS and CDR2 is YYNGEE. This CDR3 comprises 16 residues. Trimming cost V 2 bases and J 1 base; bases outside gene matches: 8. In nucleotides, the CDR3 is TGTGCCAGCAGCGTTACACCAGCGGGAGAATCCTACGAGCAGTACTTC. Amino acids: CASSVTPAGESYEQYF. Full variable domain (rest looked up from reference TRBV9 and TRBJ2-7): DSGVTQTPKHLITATGQRVTLRCSPRSGDLSVYWYQQSLDQGLQFLIQYYNGEERAKGNILERFSAQQFPDLHSELNLSSLELGDSALYFCASSVTPAGESYEQYFGPGTRLTVT.

This clonotype qualifies as medium-sized. The V call is TRBV7-6, the J call TRBJ2-3; the match to TRBD2 covers 9 bases. Trimming cost V 2 bases and J 1 base; bases outside gene matches: 7. Germline lookup yields CDR1 SGHVS and CDR2 FNYEAQ. This CDR3 spans 17 amino acids. CDR3 sequence (DNA): TGTGCCAGCAGCTTATCGTCTAGCGGGGTGGGCACAGATACGCAGTATTTT. It specifies CASSLSSSGVGTDTQYF. Filled out from reference TRBV7-6 and TRBJ2-3, the complete variable domain reads GAGVSQSPRYKVTKRGQDVALRCDPISGHVSLYWYRQALGQGPEFLTYFNYEAQQDKSGLPNDRFSAERPEGSISTLTIQRTEQRDSAMYRCASSLSSSGVGTDTQYFGPGTRLTVL.

This sequence joins TRBV28 and TRBJ2-6, with 7 bases that match TRBD1. The ends lost 7 bases at V and 2 bases at J; junction bases unmatched: 2. The CDR3 consists of 14 residues. Germline CDR1 MDHEN, CDR2 SYDVKM. The CDR3 protein is CASIDRAGANVLTF. In DNA form, the CDR3 reads TGTGCCAGCATCGACAGGGCTGGGGCCAACGTCCTGACTTTC.

The chain uses TRBV7-8 and TRBJ1-4, with TRBD1 identical over 9 bases. CDR1 SGHVS and CDR2 FQNEAQ come from the germline V gene. The CDR3 is 16 residues long. V lost 5 bases, J lost 0 bases, and 4 bases stayed unmatched. The CDR3 spells CASSRDRVTTNEKLFF. In nucleotides, the CDR3 is TGTGCCAGCAGCCGGGACAGGGTGACAACTAATGAAAAACTGTTTTTT.